This is a list of T cell receptor beta chains from one sample in a study of T cell repertoires in cytomegalovirus infection. Antigen specificity for these receptors is unknown. TCRdb independently ran MiXCR on the reads; one entry per CDR3 protein. The repertoire includes roughly 200,000 distinct CDR3 sequences, less than 50% of them detected once, and 59% sits in the top ten. The sample was CD8+ T cells from cultured PBMCs, taken from culture after CMV antigen stimulation. These receptors all come from a human donor in good health (CMV status not recorded). Some clones in this sample may be carry-over from other donors' samples. The CDR3 runs from the conserved cysteine through the conserved F or W. The D gene is left open where the match is weak. The size field is filled for only some rows; it gives once, few, many or a size class.

d_gene: -; j_gene: TRBJ1-1; v_gene: TRBV19; abundance: few; CDR3aa: CASVREDTEAFF; CDR3nt: TGTGCCAGTGTCAGGGAGGACACTGAAGCTTTCTTT
d_gene: -; j_gene: TRBJ2-7; v_gene: TRBV7-9; abundance: -; CDR3aa: CANSLFKGSYEQYF; CDR3nt: TGTGCCAACAGCTTATTTAAAGGCTCCTACGAGCAGTACTTC
d_gene: TRBD2; j_gene: TRBJ2-3; v_gene: TRBV7-3; abundance: -; CDR3aa: CASSRAGGRGRDTQYF; CDR3nt: TGTGCCAGCAGCCGAGCAGGCGGGAGGGGTCGGGATACGCAGTATTTT
d_gene: -; j_gene: TRBJ1-2; v_gene: TRBV6-2/TRBV6-3; abundance: -; CDR3aa: CASTDSYGYTF; CDR3nt: TGTGCCAGCACCGACAGCTATGGCTACACCTTC
d_gene: -; j_gene: TRBJ2-5; v_gene: TRBV10-1; abundance: few; CDR3aa: CASSESLPAGAGETQYF; CDR3nt: TGCGCCAGCAGTGAGTCCCTTCCGGCGGGCGCGGGGGAGACCCAGTACTTC
d_gene: TRBD1; j_gene: TRBJ1-1; v_gene: TRBV11-1; abundance: -; CDR3aa: CATRDRENAFF; CDR3nt: TGTGCCACCCGGGACAGGGAGAACGCTTTCTTT
d_gene: -; j_gene: TRBJ2-7; v_gene: TRBV7-9; abundance: -; CDR3aa: CASSPDGSQSSYEQYF; CDR3nt: TGTGCCAGCAGCCCTGATGGGTCCCAGAGCTCCTACGAGCAGTACTTC
d_gene: -; j_gene: TRBJ2-7; v_gene: TRBV6-5; abundance: -; CDR3aa: CASRDQSYEQYF; CDR3nt: TGTGCCAGCCGGGACCAGTCCTACGAGCAGTACTTC
d_gene: -; j_gene: TRBJ1-6; v_gene: TRBV7-6; abundance: few; CDR3aa: CASSSGRGAAYNSPLHF; CDR3nt: TGTGCCAGCAGCTCGGGACGTGGTGCGGCCTATAATTCACCCCTCCACTTT
d_gene: -; j_gene: TRBJ2-7; v_gene: TRBV7-6; abundance: -; CDR3aa: CASGERPKSSYEQYF; CDR3nt: TGTGCCAGCGGGGAAAGGCCGAAAAGCTCCTACGAGCAGTACTTC
d_gene: TRBD2; j_gene: TRBJ2-3; v_gene: TRBV7-6; abundance: few; CDR3aa: CASSLAASGGAYDTQYF; CDR3nt: TGTGCCAGCAGCTTAGCCGCTAGCGGGGGGGCCTATGATACGCAGTATTTT
d_gene: TRBD1; j_gene: TRBJ1-2; v_gene: TRBV7-8; abundance: -; CDR3aa: CASSLEGQGIDYGYTF; CDR3nt: TGTGCCAGCAGCTTAGAGGGACAGGGTATTGACTATGGCTACACCTTC
d_gene: -; j_gene: TRBJ2-1; v_gene: TRBV19; abundance: -; CDR3aa: CASSAADGVLNEQFF; CDR3nt: TGTGCCAGTAGTGCCGCGGATGGGGTTCTAAATGAGCAGTTCTTC
d_gene: TRBD2; j_gene: TRBJ2-2; v_gene: TRBV6-6; abundance: -; CDR3aa: CAGSYSSGSRGELFF; CDR3nt: TGTGCCGGCAGTTACTCTAGCGGGAGTCGAGGGGAGCTGTTTTTT
d_gene: TRBD2; j_gene: TRBJ2-4; v_gene: TRBV7-2; abundance: -; CDR3aa: CARSLAIAGGDIQYF; CDR3nt: TGTGCCAGAAGCTTAGCCATAGCGGGAGGTGACATTCAGTACTTC
d_gene: -; j_gene: TRBJ1-5; v_gene: TRBV7-8; abundance: -; CDR3aa: CASTDFGDQPRHF; CDR3nt: TGTGCCAGCACCGACTTCGGGGATCAGCCCCGGCATTTT
d_gene: -; j_gene: TRBJ1-1; v_gene: TRBV6-6; abundance: -; CDR3aa: CASTLRKLNTEAFF; CDR3nt: TGTGCCAGCACTCTCCGAAAACTTAACACTGAAGCTTTCTTT
d_gene: TRBD1; j_gene: TRBJ1-3; v_gene: TRBV7-6; abundance: -; CDR3aa: CASSSIRTGVGNTIYF; CDR3nt: TGTGCCAGCAGCTCGATCCGGACAGGGGTTGGAAACACCATATATTTT
d_gene: -; j_gene: TRBJ2-7; v_gene: TRBV6-1; abundance: few; CDR3aa: CASSEVNSAYEQYF; CDR3nt: TGTGCCAGCAGTGAAGTAAACAGCGCCTACGAGCAGTACTTC
d_gene: -; j_gene: TRBJ2-1; v_gene: TRBV27; abundance: -; CDR3aa: CASRAGSSYNEQFF; CDR3nt: TGTGCCAGCCGAGCGGGCAGCTCCTACAATGAGCAGTTCTTC
d_gene: -; j_gene: TRBJ2-1; v_gene: TRBV28; abundance: few; CDR3aa: CASSVTGHYNEQFF; CDR3nt: TGTGCCAGCAGTGTGACGGGTCACTACAATGAGCAGTTCTTC
d_gene: -; j_gene: TRBJ1-2; v_gene: TRBV29-1; abundance: -; CDR3aa: CSVEDQGYNYGYTF; CDR3nt: TGCAGCGTTGAAGATCAGGGCTATAACTATGGCTACACCTTC
d_gene: -; j_gene: TRBJ2-2; v_gene: TRBV6-1; abundance: -; CDR3aa: CASKWRGVNTGELFF; CDR3nt: TGTGCCAGCAAGTGGAGGGGAGTGAACACCGGGGAGCTGTTTTTT
d_gene: -; j_gene: TRBJ2-4; v_gene: TRBV7-2; abundance: few; CDR3aa: CASSSRVSGIAKNIQYF; CDR3nt: TGTGCCAGCAGCTCTCGGGTTAGCGGAATAGCCAAAAACATTCAGTACTTC
d_gene: TRBD1; j_gene: TRBJ2-3; v_gene: TRBV7-9; abundance: -; CDR3aa: CASSSITPRDSSNLYTQYF; CDR3nt: TGTGCCAGCAGCTCCATTACCCCCCGGGACAGCTCTAATCTTTATACGCAGTATTTT
d_gene: -; j_gene: TRBJ1-4; v_gene: TRBV7-9; abundance: few; CDR3aa: CASSPDKNEKLFF; CDR3nt: TGTGCCAGCAGCCCGGACAAGAATGAAAAACTGTTTTTT
d_gene: TRBD1; j_gene: TRBJ2-5; v_gene: TRBV15; abundance: -; CDR3aa: CATSTYRGPKYQETQYF; CDR3nt: TGTGCCACCAGCACATACAGGGGGCCCAAGTACCAAGAGACCCAGTACTTC
d_gene: TRBD2; j_gene: TRBJ2-1; v_gene: TRBV4-2; abundance: -; CDR3aa: CASSQDRTSGGNEQFF; CDR3nt: TGTGCCAGCAGCCAAGATAGAACTAGCGGGGGTAATGAGCAGTTCTTC
d_gene: TRBD2; j_gene: TRBJ2-1; v_gene: TRBV27; abundance: -; CDR3aa: CASVSGASSYNEQFF; CDR3nt: TGTGCCAGCGTTAGCGGGGCTAGCTCCTACAATGAGCAGTTCTTC
d_gene: -; j_gene: TRBJ2-7; v_gene: TRBV28; abundance: -; CDR3aa: CASSFPGDIREQYF; CDR3nt: TGTGCCAGCAGTTTCCCCGGGGACATTCGAGAGCAGTACTTC
d_gene: TRBD1; j_gene: TRBJ1-4; v_gene: TRBV12-3/TRBV12-4; abundance: -; CDR3aa: CASSPGTGGANEKLFF; CDR3nt: TGTGCCAGCAGTCCCGGGACAGGGGGAGCTAATGAAAAACTGTTTTTT
d_gene: TRBD1; j_gene: TRBJ1-5; v_gene: TRBV20-1; abundance: medium-sized; CDR3aa: CSAWDRGLYSNQPQHF; CDR3nt: TGCAGTGCTTGGGACAGGGGGCTTTATAGCAATCAGCCCCAGCATTTT
d_gene: TRBD2; j_gene: TRBJ2-7; v_gene: TRBV5-6; abundance: few; CDR3aa: CASSAINLAGENYEQYF; CDR3nt: TGTGCCAGCAGCGCTATAAATCTAGCGGGAGAGAACTACGAGCAGTACTTC
d_gene: -; j_gene: TRBJ2-1; v_gene: TRBV7-8; abundance: -; CDR3aa: CASSPEAGLYNEQFF; CDR3nt: TGTGCCAGCAGCCCGGAGGCAGGGTTATACAATGAGCAGTTCTTC
d_gene: -; j_gene: TRBJ2-1; v_gene: TRBV4-2; abundance: few; CDR3aa: CASRPTGDNEQFF; CDR3nt: TGTGCCAGCCGCCCGACGGGGGACAATGAGCAGTTCTTC
d_gene: TRBD2; j_gene: TRBJ2-3; v_gene: TRBV3-1; abundance: -; CDR3aa: CASSQDGPLAGTDTQYF; CDR3nt: TGTGCCAGCAGCCAAGATGGGCCCCTAGCGGGGACAGATACGCAGTATTTT
d_gene: TRBD1; j_gene: TRBJ2-7; v_gene: TRBV28; abundance: -; CDR3aa: CASSLGRGRYEQYF; CDR3nt: TGTGCCAGCAGCCTGGGCAGGGGGCGCTACGAGCAGTACTTC
d_gene: -; j_gene: TRBJ2-5; v_gene: TRBV10-3; abundance: few; CDR3aa: CAISEPNDQETQYF; CDR3nt: TGTGCCATCAGTGAGCCCAATGACCAAGAGACCCAGTACTTC